This TCR beta chain appears in the sequencing data of a study of blood T cell repertoires in COVID-19. This clone was seen once. CDR1 ENHRY and CDR2 SYGVKD come from the germline V gene. The CDR3 contains 15 residues. The ends were cut back, 9 bases at V and 1 base at J, with 13 bases in the middle. Clones were sequenced by immunoSEQ multiplex PCR, and TCRdb holds only the in-frame ones, with some missing. This table has 98,000 or so clones, around nine tenths appearing once. Sequenced sample: peripheral blood. The rearrangement links TRBV10-3 to TRBJ2-6; perhaps TRBD1 as D (8 bases). The source of this sequence is a human donor in a cohort sampled during active COVID-19. This CDR3 reads CAIGQGLSGANVLTF. In nucleotides, the CDR3 is TGTGCCATAGGACAGGGACTATCTGGGGCCAACGTCCTGACTTTC.